Listed below are T cell receptor beta chains from one sample, sequenced in a study of blood T cell repertoires in COVID-19. Sequenced by immunoSEQ multiplex PCR; TCRdb stores in-frame clones only, minus some. The data show about 300,000 clones, approximately 85% seen once. The sequencing sample was made of peripheral blood. The receptors originated from a woman in her forties or fifties with acute or convalescent COVID-19. CDR3s include the opening cysteine and the closing phenylalanine or tryptophan. The order of the fields is clone size, D gene, J gene, V gene, CDR3 DNA, CDR3 protein. D genes are given only for firm matches. Clone size is shown for a subset of rows, as once, few, many or a class of expanded clone.

size: once; D: -; J: TRBJ2-7; V: TRBV29-1; DNA: TGCAGCGTTGAATTTTCCCGGGACAAAAACCCCTACGAGCAGTACTTC; CDR3: CSVEFSRDKNPYEQYF
size: -; D: -; J: TRBJ2-5; V: TRBV19; DNA: TGTGCCAGTAGTATTGACTGGTCAGGGGAGACCCAGTACTTC; CDR3: CASSIDWSGETQYF
size: -; D: TRBD2; J: TRBJ2-7; V: TRBV9; DNA: TGTGCCAGCAGCGTAGCCCAGACTAGCCTCTACGAGCAGTACTTC; CDR3: CASSVAQTSLYEQYF
size: -; D: -; J: TRBJ1-5; V: TRBV5-1; DNA: TGCGCCAGCAGCTTAGGGACACCTAATCAGCCCCAGCATTTT; CDR3: CASSLGTPNQPQHF
size: -; D: -; J: TRBJ2-5; V: TRBV30; DNA: TGTGCCTGGAGTGTATGGGACACACAAGAGACCCAGTACTTC; CDR3: CAWSVWDTQETQYF
size: -; D: -; J: TRBJ2-7; V: TRBV6-2/TRBV6-3; DNA: TGTGCCAGCAGTCCGGCCGGGAGAGACTACGAGCAGTACTTC; CDR3: CASSPAGRDYEQYF
size: -; D: TRBD2; J: TRBJ2-3; V: TRBV28; DNA: TGTGCCAGCAGTCTGGGGACTACTTACACAGATACGCAGTATTTT; CDR3: CASSLGTTYTDTQYF
size: -; D: -; J: TRBJ2-1; V: TRBV6-1; DNA: TGTGCCAGCAGTGAAAGATTAGCGAGGGACAATGAGCAGTTCTTC; CDR3: CASSERLARDNEQFF
size: -; D: TRBD2; J: TRBJ2-1; V: TRBV3-1/TRBV3-2; DNA: TGTGCCAGCAGCCAAGACGGACTAGCGGGAGGTCTCAACAATGAGCAGTTCTTC; CDR3: CASSQDGLAGGLNNEQFF
size: -; D: -; J: TRBJ2-2; V: TRBV11-2; DNA: TGTGCCAGCAGCCCCTACTACAACACCGGGGAGCTGTTTTTT; CDR3: CASSPYYNTGELFF
size: -; D: -; J: TRBJ1-1; V: TRBV15; DNA: TGTGCCACCAGCACGGGGACTACGGCTGAAGCTTTCTTT; CDR3: CATSTGTTAEAFF
size: -; D: TRBD1; J: TRBJ1-2; V: TRBV16; DNA: TGTGCCAGCAGCCAATCAGTGTCTACAGGGGGCTATGGCTACACCTTC; CDR3: CASSQSVSTGGYGYTF
size: -; D: -; J: TRBJ2-7; V: TRBV5-4; DNA: TGTGCCAGCAGCTTCCCCGGGAACTACGAGCAGTACTTC; CDR3: CASSFPGNYEQYF
size: -; D: -; J: TRBJ1-2; V: TRBV9; DNA: TGTGCCAGCAGCGTAAGGGACATCCCTGGGGGCTACACCTTC; CDR3: CASSVRDIPGGYTF
size: -; D: TRBD1; J: TRBJ1-3; V: TRBV14; DNA: TGTGCCAGCAGCCAGCCGGGACAGGGAGTTGGAAACACCATATATTTT; CDR3: CASSQPGQGVGNTIYF
size: -; D: -; J: TRBJ1-5; V: TRBV9; DNA: TGTGCCAGCAGCGGAGGGTTGGGGCAGCCCCAGCATTTT; CDR3: CASSGGLGQPQHF
size: -; D: TRBD2; J: TRBJ2-1; V: TRBV20-1; DNA: TGCAGTGCTAGTTCTCAGGGACTAGCGGGATTTGAGCAGTTCTTC; CDR3: CSASSQGLAGFEQFF
size: few; D: TRBD1; J: TRBJ2-7; V: TRBV5-1; DNA: TGCGCCAGCAGCCGAGTGCTCCGGGACAGTCCCTCCGAGCAGTACTTC; CDR3: CASSRVLRDSPSEQYF
size: -; D: -; J: TRBJ2-1; V: TRBV5-1; DNA: TGCGCCAGCAGCTTGGGACTAGTTTGGGGTGAGCAGTTCTTC; CDR3: CASSLGLVWGEQFF
size: -; D: -; J: TRBJ1-2; V: TRBV12-5; DNA: TGTGCTAGTGCCCCTTCCTTTCCAGGGGATGGCTACACCTTC; CDR3: CASAPSFPGDGYTF
size: -; D: -; J: TRBJ1-5; V: TRBV29-1; DNA: TGCAGCGTTCGTCGGGGGGCGGGTCAGCCCCAGCATTTT; CDR3: CSVRRGAGQPQHF
size: -; D: TRBD1; J: TRBJ1-2; V: TRBV28; DNA: TGTGCCAGCAGGGGACAGGGCTATGGCTACACCTTC; CDR3: CASRGQGYGYTF
size: -; D: TRBD2; J: TRBJ2-7; V: TRBV5-1; DNA: TGCGCCAGCAGCATGACTAGCGGTACCTACGAGCAGTACTTC; CDR3: CASSMTSGTYEQYF
size: -; D: TRBD1; J: TRBJ2-5; V: TRBV9; DNA: TGTGCCAGCAGCCTCGACAGGGGGGTTTTGGAGACCCAGTACTTC; CDR3: CASSLDRGVLETQYF
size: -; D: TRBD1; J: TRBJ1-1; V: TRBV5-1; DNA: TGCGCCAGCAGCCGACAGGGTTTAATGGACACTGAAGCTTTCTTT; CDR3: CASSRQGLMDTEAFF
size: -; D: TRBD2; J: TRBJ2-3; V: TRBV5-4; DNA: TGTGCCAGCAGCTTCGCCTCGGGACTAGCAACAGATACGCAGTATTTT; CDR3: CASSFASGLATDTQYF
size: -; D: TRBD1; J: TRBJ1-2; V: TRBV28; DNA: TGTGCCAGCAGTGTGAGGGACAGAGACTATGGCTACACCTTC; CDR3: CASSVRDRDYGYTF
size: -; D: -; J: TRBJ1-1; V: TRBV28; DNA: TGTGCCAGCAGTTCCCAGGGGTTGAACACTGAAGCTTTCTTT; CDR3: CASSSQGLNTEAFF
size: -; D: TRBD1; J: TRBJ1-5; V: TRBV4-1; DNA: TGCGCCAGCAGCCTGACAGGGGGAAGTCAGCCCCAGCATTTT; CDR3: CASSLTGGSQPQHF
size: -; D: TRBD1; J: TRBJ1-5; V: TRBV24-1; DNA: TGTGCCACCAGTGAAGCCGGGACAGGGGGCCAGCCCCAGCATTTT; CDR3: CATSEAGTGGQPQHF
size: -; D: TRBD2; J: TRBJ2-5; V: TRBV11-2; DNA: TGTGCCAGCAGCTCCTATAGCGGGGGGGGAGAAGAGACCCAGTACTTC; CDR3: CASSSYSGGGEETQYF
size: once; D: TRBD1; J: TRBJ1-2; V: TRBV5-4; DNA: TGTGCCAGCAGCTTCCGGACAGGGGACTATGGCTACACCTTC; CDR3: CASSFRTGDYGYTF
size: -; D: TRBD1; J: TRBJ2-2; V: TRBV7-8; DNA: TGTGCCAGCAGCTGGGATCCGGGGACAGGAAACACCGGGGAGCTGTTTTTT; CDR3: CASSWDPGTGNTGELFF
size: -; D: TRBD1; J: TRBJ2-2; V: TRBV6-5; DNA: TGTGCCAGCAGTTCCGGGACAGGGGTTTCCGGGGAGCTGTTTTTT; CDR3: CASSSGTGVSGELFF
size: -; D: -; J: TRBJ1-3; V: TRBV19; DNA: TGTGCCAGTAGCCCCCGACAGTGGCCTGGAAACACCATATATTTT; CDR3: CASSPRQWPGNTIYF
size: few; D: TRBD1; J: TRBJ2-7; V: TRBV5-1; DNA: TGCGCCAGCAGCTTGGGGGACAGGGTTGAGCAGTACTTC; CDR3: CASSLGDRVEQYF
size: -; D: TRBD2; J: TRBJ2-1; V: TRBV7-3; DNA: TGTGCCAGCAGCTTAGGGATAGCGACGGGAGGGGTTGATGAGCAGTTCTTC; CDR3: CASSLGIATGGVDEQFF
size: -; D: TRBD2; J: TRBJ2-3; V: TRBV6-2/TRBV6-3; DNA: TGTGCCAGCAGTTACTCGCGGACTAGCGGTAGCACAGATACGCAGTATTTT; CDR3: CASSYSRTSGSTDTQYF
size: -; D: -; J: TRBJ2-7; V: TRBV2; DNA: TGTGCCAGCAGTGCGGGGAATCTGCACTACGAGCAGTACTTC; CDR3: CASSAGNLHYEQYF
size: -; D: -; J: TRBJ1-1; V: TRBV7-8; DNA: TGTGCCAGCAGCCTATTGAGGTGGGGGCGCAGGATGAACACTGAAGCTTTCTTT; CDR3: CASSLLRWGRRMNTEAFF
size: -; D: -; J: TRBJ1-5; V: TRBV28; DNA: TGTGCCAGCAGTTTGACGGGGTTGAATCAGCCCCAGCATTTT; CDR3: CASSLTGLNQPQHF
size: -; D: -; J: TRBJ1-2; V: TRBV10-3; DNA: TGTGCCATCAGCCCCGCGGGGGGGCCGGGTGGCTACACCTTC; CDR3: CAISPAGGPGGYTF
size: -; D: -; J: TRBJ2-2; V: TRBV19; DNA: TGTGCCAGTATGACGGGAGAGACGAACACCGGGGAGCTGTTTTTT; CDR3: CASMTGETNTGELFF
size: -; D: TRBD1; J: TRBJ2-7; V: TRBV6-5; DNA: TGTGCCAGCAGTTACGGTGGGACAGGGGGCTTTGAGCAGTACTTC; CDR3: CASSYGGTGGFEQYF
size: -; D: TRBD2; J: TRBJ2-1; V: TRBV27; DNA: TGTGCCAGCAGGACGGGGGGCTACAATGAGCAGTTCTTC; CDR3: CASRTGGYNEQFF
size: -; D: -; J: TRBJ1-1; V: TRBV7-9; DNA: TGTGCCAGCAGCTTAACAGTGAACACTGAAGCTTTCTTT; CDR3: CASSLTVNTEAFF
size: -; D: -; J: TRBJ1-4; V: TRBV19; DNA: TGTGCCAGTAGCCGGGGTAACCATGAAAAACTGTTTTTT; CDR3: CASSRGNHEKLFF
size: -; D: -; J: TRBJ1-2; V: TRBV9; DNA: TGTGCCAGCAGCGCAGGGTTAGGGGGCTACACCTTC; CDR3: CASSAGLGGYTF
size: -; D: TRBD2; J: TRBJ2-2; V: TRBV5-1; DNA: TGCGCCAGCAGATACCTAGCGGGAGGGCCCGGGGAGCTGTTTTTT; CDR3: CASRYLAGGPGELFF
size: -; D: TRBD1; J: TRBJ2-7; V: TRBV27; DNA: TGTGCCAGCAGTTTATCGACAGGGTTTAGCAACGAGCAGTACTTC; CDR3: CASSLSTGFSNEQYF
size: -; D: TRBD2; J: TRBJ2-1; V: TRBV15; DNA: TGTGCCACCAGCAGAGGGGGTAGCGGGAGGAACAATGAGCAGTTCTTC; CDR3: CATSRGGSGRNNEQFF